This T cell receptor beta chain emerged from a study of T cell responses to AZD1222 COVID-19 vaccine. Regarding the study as a whole: Donors in the cohort were predominantly white British and more often female, and clonal diversity was possibly underestimated.

Method: immunoSEQ multiplex PCR; TCRdb's copy keeps in-frame clones and lacks some. The sample lists around 180,000 clones, approximately 94% occurring once. V lost 4 bases and J 10 bases, leaving 22 bases between the germline ends. CDR1 LGHDT and CDR2 YNNKEL come from the germline V gene (reference sequence). The CDR3 sequence is 15 residues long. With respect to this clone: Its target is unknown.

The sequenced sample was peripheral blood, obtained on day 0 of AZD1222 vaccination. The TCR sequence derives from an adult in good health. V is TRBV3-1 (or the pseudogene TRBV3-2) and J is TRBJ1-2; D is undetermined. CDR3 in amino acids: CASSPPGGSITPYTF. As DNA, the CDR3 is TGTGCCAGCAGCCCCCCAGGCGGGTCAATTACTCCCTACACCTTC.